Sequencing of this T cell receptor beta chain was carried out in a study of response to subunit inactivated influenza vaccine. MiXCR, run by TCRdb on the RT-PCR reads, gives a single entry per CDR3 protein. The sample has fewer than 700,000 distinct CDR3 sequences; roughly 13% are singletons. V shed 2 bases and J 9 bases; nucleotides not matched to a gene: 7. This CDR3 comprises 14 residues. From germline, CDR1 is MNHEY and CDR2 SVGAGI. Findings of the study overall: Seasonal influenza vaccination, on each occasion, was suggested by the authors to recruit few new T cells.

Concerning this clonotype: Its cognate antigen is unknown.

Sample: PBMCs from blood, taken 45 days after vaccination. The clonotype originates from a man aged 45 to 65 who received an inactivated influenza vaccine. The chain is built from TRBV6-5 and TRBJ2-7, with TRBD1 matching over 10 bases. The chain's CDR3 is CASSYKDRGTVQYF. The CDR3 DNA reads TGTGCCAGCAGTTACAAGGACAGGGGGACGGTGCAGTACTTC.